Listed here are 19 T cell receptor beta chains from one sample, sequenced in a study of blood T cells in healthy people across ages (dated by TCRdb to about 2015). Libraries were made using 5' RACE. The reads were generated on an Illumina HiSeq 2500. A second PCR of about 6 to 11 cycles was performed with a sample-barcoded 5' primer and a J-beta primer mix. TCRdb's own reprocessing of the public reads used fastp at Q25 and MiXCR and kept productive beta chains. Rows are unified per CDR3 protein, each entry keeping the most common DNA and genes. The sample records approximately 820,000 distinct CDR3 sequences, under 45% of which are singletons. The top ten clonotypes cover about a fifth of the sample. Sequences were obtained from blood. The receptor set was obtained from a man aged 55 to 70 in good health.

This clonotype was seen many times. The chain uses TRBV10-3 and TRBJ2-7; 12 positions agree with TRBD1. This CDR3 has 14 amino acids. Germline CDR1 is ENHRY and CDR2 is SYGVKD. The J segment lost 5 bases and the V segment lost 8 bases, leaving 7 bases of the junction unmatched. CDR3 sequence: CAIRTGQGADEQYF. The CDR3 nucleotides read TGTGCCATCCGAACGGGACAGGGGGCCGACGAGCAGTACTTC.

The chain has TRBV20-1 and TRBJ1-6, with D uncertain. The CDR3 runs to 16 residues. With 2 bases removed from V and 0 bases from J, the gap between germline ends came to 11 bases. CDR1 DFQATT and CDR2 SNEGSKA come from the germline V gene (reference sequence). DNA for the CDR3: TGCAGTGCTAGAAATTTAGGGCTCTCCTATAATTCACCCCTCCACTTT. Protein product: CSARNLGLSYNSPLHF.

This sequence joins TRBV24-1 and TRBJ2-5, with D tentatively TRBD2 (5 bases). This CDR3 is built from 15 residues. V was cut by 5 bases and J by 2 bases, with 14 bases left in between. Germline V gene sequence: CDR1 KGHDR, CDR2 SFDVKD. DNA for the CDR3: TGTGCCACCAGTGCGAGGGCTGGAGCTCAAGAGACCCAGTACTTC. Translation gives CATSARAGAQETQYF.

The CDR3 DNA reads as TGCGCCAGCAGCCAAGCTGGGGACGGGGCCTACGAGCAGTACTTC. Amino acid sequence: CASSQAGDGAYEQYF. The genes are TRBV4-3 and TRBJ2-7; D is perhaps TRBD1 or TRBD2 (5 bases each). The CDR3 extends over 15 amino acids. V was trimmed by 1 base and J by 2 bases, leaving 12 bases between them. Germline CDR1 reads LGHNA; CDR2 reads YSLEER.

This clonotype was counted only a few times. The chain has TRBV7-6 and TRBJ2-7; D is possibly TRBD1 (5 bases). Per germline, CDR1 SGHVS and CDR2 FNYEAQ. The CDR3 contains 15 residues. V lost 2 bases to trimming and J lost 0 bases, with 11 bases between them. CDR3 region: CASSLSPGHSYEQYF. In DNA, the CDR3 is TGTGCCAGCAGCTTATCCCCAGGGCACTCCTACGAGCAGTACTTC. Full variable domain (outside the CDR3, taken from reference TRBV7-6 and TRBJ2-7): GAGVSQSPRYKVTKRGQDVALRCDPISGHVSLYWYRQALGQGPEFLTYFNYEAQQDKSGLPNDRFSAERPEGSISTLTIQRTEQRDSAMYRCASSLSPGHSYEQYFGPGTRLTVT.

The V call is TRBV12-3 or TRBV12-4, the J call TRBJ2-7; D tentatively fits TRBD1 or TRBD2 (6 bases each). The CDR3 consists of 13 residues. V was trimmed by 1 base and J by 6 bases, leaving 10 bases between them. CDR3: CASSLGRGGEQYF. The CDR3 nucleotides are TGTGCCAGCAGTTTAGGCAGGGGAGGCGAGCAGTACTTC.

CDR3 protein: CSANLETQYF. CDR3 sequence (DNA): TGCAGTGCTAACTTGGAGACCCAGTACTTC. The chain combines TRBV20-1 with TRBJ2-5; D is unclear. The CDR3 consists of 10 residues. V gave up 4 bases and J gave up 5 bases, with 5 bases separating them. Germline CDR1 reads DFQATT; CDR2 reads SNEGSKA (reference sequence).

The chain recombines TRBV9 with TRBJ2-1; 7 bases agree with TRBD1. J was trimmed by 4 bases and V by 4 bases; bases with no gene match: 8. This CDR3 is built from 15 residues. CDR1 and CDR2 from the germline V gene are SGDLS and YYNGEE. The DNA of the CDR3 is TGTGCCAGCAGCTCGGCTGACAGGGCATACAATGAGCAGTTCTTC. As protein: CASSSADRAYNEQFF.

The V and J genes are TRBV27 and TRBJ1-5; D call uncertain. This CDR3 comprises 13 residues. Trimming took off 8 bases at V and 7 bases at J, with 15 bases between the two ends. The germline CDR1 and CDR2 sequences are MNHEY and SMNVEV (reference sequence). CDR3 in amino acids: CASPPQSVQPQHF. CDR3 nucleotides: TGTGCCAGCCCCCCACAGTCGGTGCAGCCCCAGCATTTT.

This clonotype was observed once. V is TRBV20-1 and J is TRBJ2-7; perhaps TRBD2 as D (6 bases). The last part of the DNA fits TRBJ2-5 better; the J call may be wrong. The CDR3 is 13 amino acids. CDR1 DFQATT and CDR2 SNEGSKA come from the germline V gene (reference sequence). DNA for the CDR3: TGCAGTGCTAGAGATCCACTAGCTGGGACCCAGTACTTC. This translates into CSARDPLAGTQYF.

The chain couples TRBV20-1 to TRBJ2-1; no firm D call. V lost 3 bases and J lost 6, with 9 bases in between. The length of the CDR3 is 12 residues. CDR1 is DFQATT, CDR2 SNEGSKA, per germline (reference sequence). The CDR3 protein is CSASIWANEQFF. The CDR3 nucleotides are TGCAGTGCTAGTATCTGGGCCAATGAGCAGTTCTTC.

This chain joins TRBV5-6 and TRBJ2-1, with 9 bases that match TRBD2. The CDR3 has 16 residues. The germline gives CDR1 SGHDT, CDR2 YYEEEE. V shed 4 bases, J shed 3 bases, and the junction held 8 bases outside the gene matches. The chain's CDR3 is CASSPRGSGGYNEQFF. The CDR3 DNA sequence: TGTGCCAGCAGCCCTCGTGGTAGCGGGGGCTACAATGAGCAGTTCTTC.

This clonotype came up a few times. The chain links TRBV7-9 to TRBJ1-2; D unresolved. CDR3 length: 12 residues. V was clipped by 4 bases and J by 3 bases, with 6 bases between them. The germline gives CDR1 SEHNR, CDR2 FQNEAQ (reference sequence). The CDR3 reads CASSSRDYGYTF. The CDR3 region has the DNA TGTGCCAGCAGCTCCCGAGACTATGGCTACACCTTC.

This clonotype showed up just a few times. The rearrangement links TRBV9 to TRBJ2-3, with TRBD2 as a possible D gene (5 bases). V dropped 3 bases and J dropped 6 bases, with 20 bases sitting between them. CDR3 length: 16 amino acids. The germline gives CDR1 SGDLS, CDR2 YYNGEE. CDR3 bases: TGTGCCAGCAGCGGACTCAGCAATGATCCGGGGGATACGCAGTATTTT. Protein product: CASSGLSNDPGDTQYF. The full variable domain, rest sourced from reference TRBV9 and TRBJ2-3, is DSGVTQTPKHLITATGQRVTLRCSPRSGDLSVYWYQQSLDQGLQFLIQYYNGEERAKGNILERFSAQQFPDLHSELNLSSLELGDSALYFCASSGLSNDPGDTQYFGPGTRLTVL.

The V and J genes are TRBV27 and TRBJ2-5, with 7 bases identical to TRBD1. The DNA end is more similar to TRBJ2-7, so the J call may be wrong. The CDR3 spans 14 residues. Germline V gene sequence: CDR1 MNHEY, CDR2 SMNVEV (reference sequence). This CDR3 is CASSFGQGDYEQYF. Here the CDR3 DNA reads TGTGCCAGCAGTTTTGGTCAGGGGGACTACGAGCAGTACTTC.

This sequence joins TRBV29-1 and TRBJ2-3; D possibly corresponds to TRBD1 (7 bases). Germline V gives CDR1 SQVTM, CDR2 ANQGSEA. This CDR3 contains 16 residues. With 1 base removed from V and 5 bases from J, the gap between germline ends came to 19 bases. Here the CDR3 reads CSVEGVRGDIGDTQYF. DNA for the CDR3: TGCAGCGTTGAAGGGGTCAGGGGGGACATCGGAGATACGCAGTATTTT.

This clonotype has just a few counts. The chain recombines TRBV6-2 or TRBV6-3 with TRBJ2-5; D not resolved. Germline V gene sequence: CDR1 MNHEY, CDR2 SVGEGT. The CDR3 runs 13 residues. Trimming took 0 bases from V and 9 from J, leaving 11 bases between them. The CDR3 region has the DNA TGTGCCAGCAGTTACTCGACCCCCGTTCCCCAGTACTTC. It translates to CASSYSTPVPQYF.

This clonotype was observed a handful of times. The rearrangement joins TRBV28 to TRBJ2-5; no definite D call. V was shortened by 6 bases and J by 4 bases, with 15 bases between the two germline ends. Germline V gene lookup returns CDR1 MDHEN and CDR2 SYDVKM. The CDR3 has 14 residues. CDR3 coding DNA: TGTGCCAGCAGATCGGCTACCTTCTTAGAGACCCAGTACTTC. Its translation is CASRSATFLETQYF. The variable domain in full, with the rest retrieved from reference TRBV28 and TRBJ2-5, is DVKVTQSSRYLVKRTGEKVFLECVQDMDHENMFWYRQDPGLGLRLIYFSYDVKMKEKGDIPEGYSVSREKKERFSLILESASTNQTSMYLCASRSATFLETQYFGPGTRLLVL.

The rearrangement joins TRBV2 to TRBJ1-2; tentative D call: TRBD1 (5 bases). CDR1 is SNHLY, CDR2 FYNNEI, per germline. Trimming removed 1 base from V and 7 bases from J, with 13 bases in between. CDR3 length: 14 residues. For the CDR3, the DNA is TGTGCCAGCAGTGAAGTTCTAGGTAGGGGTGGCTACACCTTC. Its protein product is CASSEVLGRGGYTF.